Listed here is a single T cell receptor (beta chain). The antigen remains undetermined. The study separated CD4+ cells into CD45RA+ naive and CD45RA-negative memory subsets. The data stem from a study of shared clonotypes between healthy human individuals. Turning to the study itself: A couple of women and a few men aged 18 to 49 made up the donors.

Findings and limits, study-wide: Few donors limited the genetic and exposure-history diversity represented.

Clones were sequenced by immunoSEQ multiplex PCR, and TCRdb holds only the in-frame ones, with some missing. The data show approximately 2.3 million clones, 90% to 95% seen once. V lost 5 bases and J 1 base, leaving 8 bases between the germline ends. CDR3 length: 13 residues. Germline V gene data show CDR1 as SGHTA and CDR2 as FQGNSA. The clonotype comes from a man aged 18 to 29 in good health. Some clones in this sample may be carry-over from other donors' samples. Source material: naive CD4+ T cells from PBMCs. Subset described: CD45RA+ positively selected. The chain is built from TRBV7-2 and TRBJ1-2; no clear D. The DNA for the CDR3 is TGTGCCAGCAGCCTAGACATTAACTATGGCTACACCTTC. This sequence encodes CASSLDINYGYTF.